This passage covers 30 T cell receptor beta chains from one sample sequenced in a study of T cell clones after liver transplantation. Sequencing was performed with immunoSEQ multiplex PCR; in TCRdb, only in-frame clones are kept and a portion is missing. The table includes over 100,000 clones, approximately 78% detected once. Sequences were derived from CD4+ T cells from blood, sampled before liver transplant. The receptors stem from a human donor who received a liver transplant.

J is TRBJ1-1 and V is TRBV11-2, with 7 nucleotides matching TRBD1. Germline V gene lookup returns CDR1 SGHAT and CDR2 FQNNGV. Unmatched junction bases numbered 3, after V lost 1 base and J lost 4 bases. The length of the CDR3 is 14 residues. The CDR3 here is CASSLGPGGTEAFF. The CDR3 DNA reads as TGTGCCAGCAGCTTAGGCCCAGGGGGCACTGAAGCTTTCTTT. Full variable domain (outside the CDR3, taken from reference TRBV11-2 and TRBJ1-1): EAGVAQSPRYKIIEKRQSVAFWCNPISGHATLYWYQQILGQGPKLLIQFQNNGVVDDSQLPKDRFSAERLKGVDSTLKIQPAKLEDSAVYLCASSLGPGGTEAFFGQGTRLTVV.

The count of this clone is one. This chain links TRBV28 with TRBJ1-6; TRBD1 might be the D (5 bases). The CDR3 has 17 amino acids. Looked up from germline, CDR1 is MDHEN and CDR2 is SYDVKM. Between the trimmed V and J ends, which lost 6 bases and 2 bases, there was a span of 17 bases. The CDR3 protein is CASSRPEEGPYNSPLHF. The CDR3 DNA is TGTGCCAGCAGCCGCCCCGAGGAGGGGCCCTATAATTCACCCCTCCACTTT.

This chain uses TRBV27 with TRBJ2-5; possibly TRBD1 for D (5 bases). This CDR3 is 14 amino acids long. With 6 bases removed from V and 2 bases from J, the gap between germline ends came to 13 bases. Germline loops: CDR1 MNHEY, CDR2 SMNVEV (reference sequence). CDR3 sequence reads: CASRSPGIQETQYF. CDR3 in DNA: TGTGCCAGCAGATCCCCAGGGATTCAAGAGACCCAGTACTTC.

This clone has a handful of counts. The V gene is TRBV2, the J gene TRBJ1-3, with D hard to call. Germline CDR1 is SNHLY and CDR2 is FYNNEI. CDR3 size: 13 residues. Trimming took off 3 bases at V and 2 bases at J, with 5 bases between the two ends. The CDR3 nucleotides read TGTGCCAGCAGTGATGATACTGGAAACACCATATATTTT. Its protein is CASSDDTGNTIYF. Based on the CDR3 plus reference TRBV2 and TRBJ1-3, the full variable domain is EPEVTQTPSHQVTQMGQEVILRCVPISNHLYFYWYRQILGQKVEFLVSFYNNEISEKSEIFDDQFSVERPDGSNFTLKIRSTKLEDSAMYFCASSDDTGNTIYFGEGSWLTVV.

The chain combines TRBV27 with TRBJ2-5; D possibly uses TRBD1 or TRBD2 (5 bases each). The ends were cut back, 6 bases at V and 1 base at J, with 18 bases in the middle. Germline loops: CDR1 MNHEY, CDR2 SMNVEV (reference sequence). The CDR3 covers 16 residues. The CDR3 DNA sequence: TGTGCCAGCAGCCCACTTGTCCGGGGCCCCCAAGAGACCCAGTACTTC. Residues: CASSPLVRGPQETQYF.

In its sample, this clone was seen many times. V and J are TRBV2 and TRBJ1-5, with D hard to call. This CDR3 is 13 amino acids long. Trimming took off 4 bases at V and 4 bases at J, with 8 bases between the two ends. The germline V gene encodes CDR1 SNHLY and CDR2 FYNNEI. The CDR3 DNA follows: TGTGCCAGCAGTGTGGACGGTAATCAGCCCCAGCATTTT. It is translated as CASSVDGNQPQHF.

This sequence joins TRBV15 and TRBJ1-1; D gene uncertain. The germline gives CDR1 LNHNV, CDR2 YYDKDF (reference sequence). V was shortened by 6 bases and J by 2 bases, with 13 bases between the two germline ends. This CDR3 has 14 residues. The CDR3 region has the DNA TGTGCCACCAGTTTCGGACTGGGAAACACTGAAGCTTTCTTT. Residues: CATSFGLGNTEAFF.

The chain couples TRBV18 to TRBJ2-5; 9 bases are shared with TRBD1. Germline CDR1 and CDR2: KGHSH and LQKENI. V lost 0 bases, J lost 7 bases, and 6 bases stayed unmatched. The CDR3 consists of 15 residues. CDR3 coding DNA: TGTGCCAGCTCACCACCGGAGACAGGGGGGCTGACCCAGTACTTC. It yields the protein CASSPPETGGLTQYF.

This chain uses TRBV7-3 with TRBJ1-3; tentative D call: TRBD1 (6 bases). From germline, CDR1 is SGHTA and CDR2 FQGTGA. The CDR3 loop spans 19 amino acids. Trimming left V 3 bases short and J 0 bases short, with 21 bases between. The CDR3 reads CASSFGQYSLTPSGNTIYF. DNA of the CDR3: TGTGCCAGCAGCTTCGGACAGTACAGCTTGACCCCCTCTGGAAACACCATATATTTT.

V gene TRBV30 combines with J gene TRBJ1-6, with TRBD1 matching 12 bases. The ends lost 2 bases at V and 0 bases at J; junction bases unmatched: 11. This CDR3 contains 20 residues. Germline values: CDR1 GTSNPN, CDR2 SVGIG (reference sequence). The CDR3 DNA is TGTGCCTGGAGTCGTGGGACAGGGGGCCTGTCGAGCTCCTATAATTCACCCCTCCACTTT. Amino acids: CAWSRGTGGLSSSYNSPLHF.

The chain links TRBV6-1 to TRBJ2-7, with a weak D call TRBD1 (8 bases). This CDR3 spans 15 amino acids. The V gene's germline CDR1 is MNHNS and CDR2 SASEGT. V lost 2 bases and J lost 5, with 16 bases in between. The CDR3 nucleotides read TGTGCCAGCAGTGAAATTGGGGGGGACAGGCACGAGCAGTACTTC. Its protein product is CASSEIGGDRHEQYF.

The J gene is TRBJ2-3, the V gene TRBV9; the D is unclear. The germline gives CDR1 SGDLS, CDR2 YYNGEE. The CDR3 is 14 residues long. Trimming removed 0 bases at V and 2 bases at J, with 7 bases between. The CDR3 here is CASSVGSHTDTQYF. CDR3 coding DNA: TGTGCCAGCAGCGTAGGCAGTCACACAGATACGCAGTATTTT.

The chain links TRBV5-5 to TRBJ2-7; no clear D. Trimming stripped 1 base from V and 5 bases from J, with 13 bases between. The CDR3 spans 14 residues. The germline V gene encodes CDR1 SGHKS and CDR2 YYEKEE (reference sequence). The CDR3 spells CASSLPDISNEQYF. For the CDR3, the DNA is TGTGCCAGCAGCTTGCCCGACATCTCTAACGAGCAGTACTTC.

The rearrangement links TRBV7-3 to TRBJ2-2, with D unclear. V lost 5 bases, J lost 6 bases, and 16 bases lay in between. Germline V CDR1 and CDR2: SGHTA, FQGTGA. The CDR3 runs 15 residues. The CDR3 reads CASSLTTSTPGELFF. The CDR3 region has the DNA TGTGCCAGCAGCCTTACGACATCCACCCCCGGGGAGCTGTTTTTT.

Here the CDR3 DNA reads TGTGCCAGCAGCTTGGATCAGGGTTATCAGCCCCAGCATTTT. This sequence encodes CASSLDQGYQPQHF. V and J are TRBV5-8 and TRBJ1-5, with D possibly TRBD1 on 5 matching bases. The V gene's germline CDR1 is SGHTS and CDR2 YDEGEE. V was shortened by 0 bases and J by 5 bases, with 9 bases between the two germline ends. The CDR3 totals 14 residues.

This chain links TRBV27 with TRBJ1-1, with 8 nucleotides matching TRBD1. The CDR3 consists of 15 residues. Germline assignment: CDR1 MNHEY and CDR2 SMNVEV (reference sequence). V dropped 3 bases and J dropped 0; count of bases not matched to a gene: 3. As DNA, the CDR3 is TGTGCCAGCAGTTTCGGGGACAGGATGAACACTGAAGCTTTCTTT. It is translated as CASSFGDRMNTEAFF.

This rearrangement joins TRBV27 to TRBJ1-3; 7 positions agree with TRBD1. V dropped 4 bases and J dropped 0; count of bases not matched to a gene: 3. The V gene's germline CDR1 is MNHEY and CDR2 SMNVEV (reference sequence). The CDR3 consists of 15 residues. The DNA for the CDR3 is TGTGCCAGCAGTTGGGGACAGAACTCTGGAAACACCATATATTTT. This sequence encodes CASSWGQNSGNTIYF.

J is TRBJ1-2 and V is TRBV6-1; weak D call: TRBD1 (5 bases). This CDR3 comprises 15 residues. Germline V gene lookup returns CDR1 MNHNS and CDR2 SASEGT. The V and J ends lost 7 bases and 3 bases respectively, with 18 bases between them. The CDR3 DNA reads TGTGCCAGCATGTGGCGGGCCCCGGGGGACTATGGCTACACCTTC. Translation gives CASMWRAPGDYGYTF.

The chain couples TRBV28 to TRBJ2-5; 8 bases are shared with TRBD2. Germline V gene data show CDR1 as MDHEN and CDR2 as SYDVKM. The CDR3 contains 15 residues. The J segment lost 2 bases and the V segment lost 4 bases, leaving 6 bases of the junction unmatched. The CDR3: CASSSPQRGQETQYF. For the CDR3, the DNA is TGTGCCAGCAGTTCCCCCCAGCGGGGGCAAGAGACCCAGTACTTC. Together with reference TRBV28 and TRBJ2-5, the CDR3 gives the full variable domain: DVKVTQSSRYLVKRTGEKVFLECVQDMDHENMFWYRQDPGLGLRLIYFSYDVKMKEKGDIPEGYSVSREKKERFSLILESASTNQTSMYLCASSSPQRGQETQYFGPGTRLLVL.

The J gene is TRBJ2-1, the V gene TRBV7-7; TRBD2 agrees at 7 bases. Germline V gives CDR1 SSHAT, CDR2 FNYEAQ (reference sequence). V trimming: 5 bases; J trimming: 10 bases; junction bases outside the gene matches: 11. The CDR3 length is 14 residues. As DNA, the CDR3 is TGTGCCAGCAGCCCAGGACTAGGGAATCGCGAGCAGTTCTTC. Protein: CASSPGLGNREQFF.

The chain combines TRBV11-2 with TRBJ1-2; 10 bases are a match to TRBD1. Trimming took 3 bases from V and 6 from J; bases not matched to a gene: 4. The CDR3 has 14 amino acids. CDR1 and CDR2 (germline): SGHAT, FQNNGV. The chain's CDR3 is CASSFSGQGDGYTF. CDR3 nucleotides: TGTGCCAGCAGCTTTTCCGGACAGGGGGATGGCTACACCTTC.

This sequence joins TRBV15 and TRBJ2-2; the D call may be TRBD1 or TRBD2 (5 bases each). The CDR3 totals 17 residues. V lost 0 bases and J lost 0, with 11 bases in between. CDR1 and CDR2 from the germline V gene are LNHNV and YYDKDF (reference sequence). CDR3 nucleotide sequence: TGTGCCACCAGCAGAGATATTGGGACGGCGAACACCGGGGAGCTGTTTTTT. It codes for CATSRDIGTANTGELFF.

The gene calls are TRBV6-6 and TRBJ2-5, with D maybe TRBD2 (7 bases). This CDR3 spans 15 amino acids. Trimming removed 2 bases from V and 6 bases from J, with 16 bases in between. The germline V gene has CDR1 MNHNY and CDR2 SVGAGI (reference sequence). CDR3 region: CASSYGSGGLKTQYF. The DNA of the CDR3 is TGTGCCAGCAGTTACGGTTCGGGGGGCCTTAAGACCCAGTACTTC.

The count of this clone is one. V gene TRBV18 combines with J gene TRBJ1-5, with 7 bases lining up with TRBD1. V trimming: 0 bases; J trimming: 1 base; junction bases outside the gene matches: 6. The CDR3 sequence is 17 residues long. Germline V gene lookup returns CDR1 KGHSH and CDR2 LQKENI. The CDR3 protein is CASSPPGAGGSNQPQHF. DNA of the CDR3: TGTGCCAGCTCACCACCGGGGGCAGGGGGAAGCAATCAGCCCCAGCATTTT.

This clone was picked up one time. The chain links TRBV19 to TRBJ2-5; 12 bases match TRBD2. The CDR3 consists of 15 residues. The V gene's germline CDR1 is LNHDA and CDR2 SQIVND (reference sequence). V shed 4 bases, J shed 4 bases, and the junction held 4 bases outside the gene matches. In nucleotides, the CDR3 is TGTGCCAGTAGTACCGGACTAGCGGGGACAGAGACCCAGTACTTC. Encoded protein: CASSTGLAGTETQYF.

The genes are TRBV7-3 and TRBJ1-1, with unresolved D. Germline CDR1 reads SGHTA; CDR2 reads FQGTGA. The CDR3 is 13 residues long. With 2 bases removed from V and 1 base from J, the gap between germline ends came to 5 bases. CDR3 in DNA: TGTGCCAGCAGCTTATTGACGAACACTGAAGCTTTCTTT. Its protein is CASSLLTNTEAFF.

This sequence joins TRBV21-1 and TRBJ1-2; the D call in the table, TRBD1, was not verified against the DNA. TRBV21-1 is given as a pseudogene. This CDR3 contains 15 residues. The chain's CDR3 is CASSLQGGQSYGYTF. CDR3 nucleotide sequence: TGTGCCAGCAGCCTTCAAGGAGGACAGAGCTATGGCTACACCTTC.

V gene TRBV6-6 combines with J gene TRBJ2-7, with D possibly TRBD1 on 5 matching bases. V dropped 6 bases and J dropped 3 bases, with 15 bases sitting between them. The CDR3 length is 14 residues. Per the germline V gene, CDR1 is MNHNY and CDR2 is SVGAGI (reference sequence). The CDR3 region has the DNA TGTGCCAGCAGCCCAGGGCAGGGTAGCTACGAGCAGTACTTC. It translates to CASSPGQGSYEQYF.

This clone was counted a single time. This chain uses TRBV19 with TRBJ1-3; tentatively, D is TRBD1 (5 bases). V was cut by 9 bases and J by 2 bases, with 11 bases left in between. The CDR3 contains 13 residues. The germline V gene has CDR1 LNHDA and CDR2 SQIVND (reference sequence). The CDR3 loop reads CASNQGTGNTIYF. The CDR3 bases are TGTGCCAGCAATCAGGGAACTGGAAACACCATATATTTT. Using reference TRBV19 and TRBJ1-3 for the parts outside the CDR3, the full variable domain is DGGITQSPKYLFRKEGQNVTLSCEQNLNHDAMYWYRQDPGQGLRLIYYSQIVNDFQKGDIAEGYSVSREKKESFPLTVTSAQKNPTAFYLCASNQGTGNTIYFGEGSWLTVV.

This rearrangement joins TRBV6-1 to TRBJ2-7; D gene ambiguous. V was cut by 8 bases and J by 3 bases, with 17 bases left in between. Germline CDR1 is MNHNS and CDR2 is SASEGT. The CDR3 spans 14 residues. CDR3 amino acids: CASLSDVPFYEQYF. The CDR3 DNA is TGTGCCAGCTTGAGTGACGTTCCGTTCTACGAGCAGTACTTC.